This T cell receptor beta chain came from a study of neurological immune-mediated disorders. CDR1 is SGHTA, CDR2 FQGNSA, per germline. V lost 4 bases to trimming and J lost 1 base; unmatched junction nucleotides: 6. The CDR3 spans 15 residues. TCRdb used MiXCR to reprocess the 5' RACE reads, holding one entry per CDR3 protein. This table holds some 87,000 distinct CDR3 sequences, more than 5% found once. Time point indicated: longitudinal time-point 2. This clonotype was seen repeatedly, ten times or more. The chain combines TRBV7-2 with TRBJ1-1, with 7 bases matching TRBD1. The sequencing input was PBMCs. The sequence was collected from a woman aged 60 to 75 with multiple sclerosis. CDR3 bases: TGTGCCAGCAGCTACCGGGACAGTCAGAACACTGAAGCTTTCTTT. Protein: CASSYRDSQNTEAFF.